The rows below give T cell receptor beta chains drawn from one sample of a study of T cells in Graves' hyperthyroidism and ophthalmopathy. Via MiXCR, TCRdb re-called the multiplex PCR reads, giving one row per CDR3 protein. Seen here are about 540,000 distinct CDR3 sequences, 46% observed once, and the top ten hold more than 7.5%. Specimen: peripheral blood or thyroid tissue (not recorded which). Receptors were obtained from a woman under 30 with Graves' hyperthyroidism. The CDR3 runs from the conserved cysteine through the conserved F or W.

V gene	J gene	CDR3 protein
TRBV7-2	TRBJ1-2	CASSPHREYGYTF
TRBV7-2	TRBJ2-2	CASSLRRGTTGELFF
TRBV7-6	TRBJ2-7	CASLGLQQYF
TRBV10-3	TRBJ2-7	CAISGTRGEQYF
TRBV4-2	TRBJ1-2	CASSQERGGDGYTF
TRBV19	TRBJ1-2	CASSSTGSYYGYTF
TRBV27	TRBJ1-2	CASSDPGSYGYTF
TRBV4-1	TRBJ2-7	CASSQVSGSNYEQYF
TRBV7-2	TRBJ2-5	CASSLEGANTGETQYF
TRBV5-1	TRBJ2-5	CASSAGQQGTQYF
TRBV7-2	TRBJ1-5	CASSLASGTGDYSNQPQHF
TRBV5-1	TRBJ2-7	CASSRSGTGGREQYF
TRBV2	TRBJ1-4	CASSLDGQNTEKLFF
TRBV7-8	TRBJ1-4	CASSLWWGQSSYNEKLFF
TRBV15	TRBJ2-2	CATSRGTVSCFF
TRBV24-1	TRBJ2-5	CATSAIGGDQETQYF
TRBV20-1	TRBJ2-7	CSARGFSYNEQYF
TRBV20-1	TRBJ2-7	CSATPSGQGRYEQYF
TRBV7-8	TRBJ2-1	CASSRPGTSYNEQFF
TRBV10-1	TRBJ1-6	CASSTEQGNSPLHF
TRBV7-2	TRBJ1-6	CASSLGGGQGRSPLHF
TRBV5-1	TRBJ2-6	CASSLDLTF
TRBV7-8	TRBJ1-1	CASSLASPGNTEAFF
TRBV20-1	TRBJ1-2	CSASDRDRSLNYGYTF
TRBV29-1	TRBJ2-7	CSVEGRGTSVTEQYF
TRBV29-1	TRBJ2-7	CSVTLAGGAYEQYF
TRBV7-3	-	CASSPDTGLREQFF
TRBV5-5	TRBJ1-5	CASSLFTGGSNQPQHF
TRBV10-3	TRBJ2-7	CAIGPPGGIAGHSYEQYF
TRBV4-1	TRBJ2-7	CASSQEFGGLIYEQYF
TRBV7-9	TRBJ1-4	CASTEGRGRTEKLFF
TRBV2	TRBJ2-5	CASSEPGEALQETQYF
TRBV29-1	TRBJ2-5	CSAKTRGRETQYF
TRBV11-2	TRBJ2-2	CASSLIRDRELFF
TRBV16	TRBJ2-5	CASHRRGGTKETQYF